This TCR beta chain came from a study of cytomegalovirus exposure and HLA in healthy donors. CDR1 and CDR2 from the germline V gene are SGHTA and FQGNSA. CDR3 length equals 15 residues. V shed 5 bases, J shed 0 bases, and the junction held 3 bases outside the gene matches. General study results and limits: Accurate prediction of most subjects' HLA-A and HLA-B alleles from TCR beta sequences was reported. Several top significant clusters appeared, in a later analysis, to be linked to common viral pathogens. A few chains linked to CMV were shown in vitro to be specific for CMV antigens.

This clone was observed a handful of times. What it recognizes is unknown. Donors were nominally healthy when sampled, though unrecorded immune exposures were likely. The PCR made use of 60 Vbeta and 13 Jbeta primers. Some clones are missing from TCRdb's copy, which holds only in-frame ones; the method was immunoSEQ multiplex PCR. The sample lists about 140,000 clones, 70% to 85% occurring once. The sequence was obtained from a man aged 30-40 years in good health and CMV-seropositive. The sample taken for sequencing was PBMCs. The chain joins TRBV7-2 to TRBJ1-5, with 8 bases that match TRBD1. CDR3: CASSRGQGSNQPQHF. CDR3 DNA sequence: TGTGCCAGCAGCCGTGGACAGGGTAGCAATCAGCCCCAGCATTTT.